This T cell receptor beta chain was sequenced in a study of OX40 agonist ivuxolimab in advanced cancers. A single count supports this clone. The target antigen is unknown. Germline CDR1 and CDR2: MNHNS and SASEGT. The CDR3 has 17 amino acids. The V and J ends lost 4 bases and 6 bases, in that order; junction bases with no gene match: 15. General study findings and limits: On average, a greater number of expanded clones characterised CD8+ T cells relative to CD4+. At 0.1-3.0 mg/kg, partial responders had clonal expansion among the lowest observed.

Method: immunoSEQ multiplex PCR; TCRdb's copy keeps in-frame clones and lacks some. The top ten hold 48% of the sample, which has approximately 25,000 clones, 85% seen once. The material was CD4+ or CD8+ T cells sorted from blood, obtained in a trial of the OX40 agonist ivuxolimab. The clonotype comes from an adult with an advanced solid tumor such as melanoma, head and neck, liver or kidney cancer. V gene TRBV6-1 combines with J gene TRBJ2-7; TRBD1 matches at 10 bases. This chain's CDR3 is CASSAIIRDRGFLEQYF. Here the CDR3 DNA reads TGTGCCAGCAGTGCTATTATCCGGGACAGGGGATTTCTCGAGCAGTACTTC.